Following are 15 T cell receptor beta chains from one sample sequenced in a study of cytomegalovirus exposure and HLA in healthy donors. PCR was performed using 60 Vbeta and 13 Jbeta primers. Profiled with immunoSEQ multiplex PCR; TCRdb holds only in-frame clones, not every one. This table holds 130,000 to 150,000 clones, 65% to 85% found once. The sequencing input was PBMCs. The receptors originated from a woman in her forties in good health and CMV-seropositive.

The CDR3 loop is CASSQDLRGGVTEAFF. CDR3 DNA: TGCGCCAGCAGCCAAGATCTAAGGGGGGGAGTCACTGAAGCTTTCTTT. The gene calls are TRBV4-3 and TRBJ1-1; possibly TRBD1 for D (6 bases). The CDR3 runs 16 residues. Germline lookup yields CDR1 LGHNA and CDR2 YSLEER. V was clipped by 0 bases and J by 4 bases, with 15 bases between them.

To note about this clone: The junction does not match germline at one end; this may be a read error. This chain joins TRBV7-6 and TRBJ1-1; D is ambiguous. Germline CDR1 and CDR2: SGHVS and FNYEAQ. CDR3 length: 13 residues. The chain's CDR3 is CASSLASTTEAFF. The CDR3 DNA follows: TGTGCCAGCAGCCTAGCGAGTACCACTGAAGCTTTCTTT.

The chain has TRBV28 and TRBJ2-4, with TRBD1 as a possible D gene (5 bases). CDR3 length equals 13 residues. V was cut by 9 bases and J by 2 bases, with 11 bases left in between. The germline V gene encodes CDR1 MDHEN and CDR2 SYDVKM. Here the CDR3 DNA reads TGTGCCAGTTCTACAGGTACCAAAAACATTCAGTACTTC. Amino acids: CASSTGTKNIQYF.

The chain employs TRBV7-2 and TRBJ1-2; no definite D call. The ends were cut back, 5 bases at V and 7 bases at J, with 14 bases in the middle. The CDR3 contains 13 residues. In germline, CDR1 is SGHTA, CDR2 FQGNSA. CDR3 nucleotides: TGTGCCAGCAGCCCCCTGAACGGGATTGGCTACACCTTC. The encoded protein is CASSPLNGIGYTF.

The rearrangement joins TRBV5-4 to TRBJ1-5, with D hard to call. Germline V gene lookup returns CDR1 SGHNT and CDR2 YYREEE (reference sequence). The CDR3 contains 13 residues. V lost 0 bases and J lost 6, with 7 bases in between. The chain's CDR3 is CASSLESGQPQHF. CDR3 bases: TGTGCCAGCAGCTTGGAAAGCGGTCAGCCCCAGCATTTT.

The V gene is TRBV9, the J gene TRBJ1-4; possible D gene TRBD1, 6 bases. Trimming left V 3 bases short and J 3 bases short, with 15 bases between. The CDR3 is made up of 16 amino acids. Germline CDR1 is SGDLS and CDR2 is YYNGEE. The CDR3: CASSANTGISNEKLFF. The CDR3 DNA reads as TGTGCCAGCAGCGCAAACACAGGGATATCTAATGAAAAACTGTTTTTT. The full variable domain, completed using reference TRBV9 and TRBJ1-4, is DSGVTQTPKHLITATGQRVTLRCSPRSGDLSVYWYQQSLDQGLQFLIQYYNGEERAKGNILERFSAQQFPDLHSELNLSSLELGDSALYFCASSANTGISNEKLFFGSGTQLSVL.

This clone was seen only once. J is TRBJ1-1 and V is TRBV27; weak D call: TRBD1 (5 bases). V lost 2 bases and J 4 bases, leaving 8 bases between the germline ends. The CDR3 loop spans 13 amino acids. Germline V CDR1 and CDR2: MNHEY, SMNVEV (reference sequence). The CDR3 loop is CASSLTGVTEAFF. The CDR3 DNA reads TGTGCCAGCAGTTTAACGGGGGTCACTGAAGCTTTCTTT.

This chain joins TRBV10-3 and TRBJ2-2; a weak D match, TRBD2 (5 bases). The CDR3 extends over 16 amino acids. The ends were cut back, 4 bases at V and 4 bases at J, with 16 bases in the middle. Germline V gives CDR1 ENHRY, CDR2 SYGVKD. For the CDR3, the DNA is TGTGCCATCAGTGTGCTCGGGTGGAGCGGCACCGGGGAGCTGTTTTTT. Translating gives CAISVLGWSGTGELFF.

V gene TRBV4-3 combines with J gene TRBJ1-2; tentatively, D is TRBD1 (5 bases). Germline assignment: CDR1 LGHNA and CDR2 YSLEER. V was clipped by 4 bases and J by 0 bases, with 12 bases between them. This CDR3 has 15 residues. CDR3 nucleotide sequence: TGCGCCAGCAGCCCCGGGGGGTTTACTAACTATGGCTACACCTTC. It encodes CASSPGGFTNYGYTF.

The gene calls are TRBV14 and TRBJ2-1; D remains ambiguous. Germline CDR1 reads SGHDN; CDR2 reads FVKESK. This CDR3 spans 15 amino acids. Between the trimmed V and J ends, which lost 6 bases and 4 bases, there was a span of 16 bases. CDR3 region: CASSPLSPLYNEQFF. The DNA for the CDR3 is TGTGCCAGCAGTCCCTTGAGCCCCCTTTACAATGAGCAGTTCTTC. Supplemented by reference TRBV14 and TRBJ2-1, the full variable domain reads EAGVTQFPSHSVIEKGQTVTLRCDPISGHDNLYWYRRVMGKEIKFLLHFVKESKQDESGMPNNRFLAERTGGTYSTLKVQPAELEDSGVYFCASSPLSPLYNEQFFGPGTRLTVL.

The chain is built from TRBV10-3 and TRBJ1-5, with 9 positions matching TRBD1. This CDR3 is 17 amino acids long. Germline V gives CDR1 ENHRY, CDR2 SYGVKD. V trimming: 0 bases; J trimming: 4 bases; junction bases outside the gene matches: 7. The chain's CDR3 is CAISESAGQGGNQPQHF. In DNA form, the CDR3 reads TGTGCCATCAGTGAGTCGGCGGGACAGGGAGGGAATCAGCCCCAGCATTTT.

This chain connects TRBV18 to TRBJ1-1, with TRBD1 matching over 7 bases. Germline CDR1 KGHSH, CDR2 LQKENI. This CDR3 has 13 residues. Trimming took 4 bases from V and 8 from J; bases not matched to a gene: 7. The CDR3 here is CASSQGARTEAFF. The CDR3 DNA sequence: TGTGCCAGCTCACAGGGGGCTAGGACAGAAGCTTTCTTT.

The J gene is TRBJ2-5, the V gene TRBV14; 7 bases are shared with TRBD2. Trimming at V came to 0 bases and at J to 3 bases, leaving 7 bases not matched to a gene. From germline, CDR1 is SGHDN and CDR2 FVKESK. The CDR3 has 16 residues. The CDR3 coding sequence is TGTGCCAGCAGCCAAGATCTACTAGCGACTAAAGAGACCCAGTACTTC. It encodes CASSQDLLATKETQYF.

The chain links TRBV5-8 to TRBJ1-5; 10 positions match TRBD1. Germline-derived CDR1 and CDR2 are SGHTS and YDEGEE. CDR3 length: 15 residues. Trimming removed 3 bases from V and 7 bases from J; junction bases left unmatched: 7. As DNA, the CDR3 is TGTGCCAGCAGCTCTATAGACAGGGGGCGACAGCCCCAGCATTTT. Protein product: CASSSIDRGRQPQHF.

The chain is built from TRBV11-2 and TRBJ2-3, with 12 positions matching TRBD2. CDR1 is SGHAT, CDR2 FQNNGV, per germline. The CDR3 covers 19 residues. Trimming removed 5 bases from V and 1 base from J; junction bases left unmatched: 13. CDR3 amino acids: CASSTLPYRTSGGTDTQYF. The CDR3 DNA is TGTGCCAGCAGCACCCTACCTTACAGGACTAGCGGGGGCACAGATACGCAGTATTTT. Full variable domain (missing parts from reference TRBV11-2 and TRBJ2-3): EAGVAQSPRYKIIEKRQSVAFWCNPISGHATLYWYQQILGQGPKLLIQFQNNGVVDDSQLPKDRFSAERLKGVDSTLKIQPAKLEDSAVYLCASSTLPYRTSGGTDTQYFGPGTRLTVL.